Following are 5 T cell receptor beta chains from one sample sequenced in a study of blood T cells in healthy people across ages. A second PCR of roughly 7 to 11 cycles used a sample-barcoded 5' primer and a J-beta primer mix. Each CDR3 protein is one row after TCRdb ran MiXCR on the 5' RACE reads. The repertoire holds about 580,000 distinct CDR3 sequences, with around 48% as singletons. Source material: blood. The receptors were gathered from a man older than 75 in good health.

This clonotype has a count of ten or more. This chain's CDR3 is CASRGSSYNSPLHF. CDR3 in DNA: TGTGCCAGCAGAGGAAGCTCCTATAATTCACCCCTCCACTTT. The chain employs TRBV6-5 and TRBJ1-6; D is ambiguous. The germline V gene encodes CDR1 MNHEY and CDR2 SVGAGI. With 6 bases removed from V and 0 bases from J, the gap between germline ends came to 6 bases. CDR3 size: 14 residues.

CDR3 nucleotide sequence: TGTGCCAGCAGTTACCTGCGGGCGGACGTAGGCGAGCAGTACTTC. Translation gives CASSYLRADVGEQYF. This chain links TRBV6-2 or TRBV6-3 with TRBJ2-7, with a possible D match to TRBD2 (5 bases). This CDR3 has 15 residues. Germline V lookup: CDR1 MNHEY, CDR2 SVGEGT. Trimming took 2 bases from V and 6 from J, leaving 17 bases between them.

V and J are TRBV7-9 and TRBJ1-5; D is undetermined. This CDR3 comprises 14 residues. Trimming took 5 bases from V and 0 from J, leaving 8 bases between them. The germline V gene encodes CDR1 SEHNR and CDR2 FQNEAQ (reference sequence). The CDR3 region has the DNA TGTGCCAGCAGCAAATCAAATAGCAATCAGCCCCAGCATTTT. Its translation: CASSKSNSNQPQHF.

This clonotype was counted only a few times. CDR3 protein: CSSPDETDTQYF. The CDR3 DNA reads TGCAGTTCACCGGACGAAACAGATACGCAGTATTTT. The chain employs TRBV20-1 and TRBJ2-3; the D is unclear. This CDR3 has 12 amino acids. With 8 bases removed from V and 3 bases from J, the gap between germline ends came to 12 bases. CDR1 is DFQATT, CDR2 SNEGSKA, per germline (reference sequence).

This clonotype was observed a few times. J is TRBJ2-7 and V is TRBV20-1; TRBD1 or TRBD2 may be the D gene (6 bases each). The DNA end lines up better with TRBJ2-5; the J call may be wrong. Germline lookup yields CDR1 DFQATT and CDR2 SNEGSKA (reference sequence). This CDR3 has 17 amino acids. CDR3 sequence: CSARAKGGGGGQETQYF. CDR3 DNA sequence: TGCAGTGCTAGAGCGAAGGGGGGAGGAGGTGGCCAAGAGACCCAGTACTTC.